Below, 24 T cell receptor beta chains from the same sample are listed, as sequenced in a study of blood T cell repertoires in COVID-19. The method was immunoSEQ multiplex PCR; TCRdb's version includes in-frame clones alone and lacks a portion of them. The data contain under 300,000 clones, about nine tenths of them seen just once; the ten biggest clones take up 0.94%. Sample: peripheral blood. The receptors stem from a woman in her thirties or forties who had recovered from COVID-19.

The rearrangement joins TRBV5-1 to TRBJ1-2; TRBD1 aligns across 7 bases. The J segment lost 4 bases and the V segment lost 3 bases, leaving 12 bases of the junction unmatched. Germline assignment: CDR1 SGHRS and CDR2 YFSETQ. CDR3 length: 16 amino acids. The CDR3 DNA reads as TGCGCCAGCAGCTGGCAAGGGGGCCAGGGGAGCTATGGCTACACCTTC. This codes for CASSWQGGQGSYGYTF.

The chain couples TRBV2 to TRBJ2-1; 10 bases are shared with TRBD1. V shed 6 bases, J shed 4 bases, and the junction held 6 bases outside the gene matches. From germline, CDR1 is SNHLY and CDR2 FYNNEI. The CDR3 sequence is 15 residues long. The CDR3: CASRRGQGIYNEQFF. The CDR3 DNA follows: TGTGCCAGCAGACGGGGACAGGGGATTTACAATGAGCAGTTCTTC.

The gene calls are TRBV2 and TRBJ1-2, with D maybe TRBD1 (6 bases). CDR3 length: 15 residues. Germline CDR1 and CDR2: SNHLY and FYNNEI. Trimming stripped 3 bases from V and 5 bases from J, with 16 bases between. For the CDR3, the DNA is TGTGCCAGCAGTGAGGCGGAGGCCAGGGGATATGGCTACACCTTC. Amino acids: CASSEAEARGYGYTF.

The chain carries TRBV7-7 and TRBJ2-1; the match to TRBD2 covers 13 bases. Losses at the gene ends were 5 bases for V and 8 bases for J; bases not matched to a gene: 6. This CDR3 region has 15 residues. The germline V gene has CDR1 SSHAT and CDR2 FNYEAQ (reference sequence). The CDR3 here is CASSQGLAGTDEQFF. The CDR3 DNA reads as TGTGCCAGCAGCCAGGGACTAGCGGGGACGGATGAGCAGTTCTTC.

V usage is TRBV2 and J usage is TRBJ1-1; tentatively, D is TRBD1 (6 bases). The germline V and J ends were trimmed by 3 bases and 9 bases, with 11 bases remaining between them. CDR3 length: 12 residues. CDR1 is SNHLY and CDR2 is FYNNEI in the germline V gene. Here the CDR3 DNA reads TGTGCCAGCAGTGACCGGACAGCCCAAGCTTTCTTT. This encodes CASSDRTAQAFF.

Written as DNA, the CDR3 is TGTGCCAGCAGCAGGGGTTTCAATCAGCCCCAGCATTTT. It translates to CASSRGFNQPQHF. This chain uses TRBV9 with TRBJ1-5; TRBD1 is a possible D gene (5 bases). V dropped 4 bases and J dropped 3 bases, with 8 bases sitting between them. This CDR3 has 13 residues. Germline values: CDR1 SGDLS, CDR2 YYNGEE. Together with reference TRBV9 and TRBJ1-5, the CDR3 gives the full variable domain: DSGVTQTPKHLITATGQRVTLRCSPRSGDLSVYWYQQSLDQGLQFLIQYYNGEERAKGNILERFSAQQFPDLHSELNLSSLELGDSALYFCASSRGFNQPQHFGDGTRLSIL.

V is TRBV2 and J is TRBJ2-2; maybe TRBD2 (5 bases). This CDR3 comprises 15 residues. Germline CDR1 is SNHLY and CDR2 is FYNNEI. V was pared by 6 bases and J by 2 bases, with 13 bases between. This CDR3 is CASRAGSGNTGELFF. The CDR3 region has the DNA TGTGCCAGCAGGGCTGGCAGCGGTAACACCGGGGAGCTGTTTTTT.

This clone has a single count. V usage is TRBV5-4 and J usage is TRBJ1-3; 7 nucleotides align to TRBD1. With V trimmed by 5 bases and J by 0 bases, 8 bases remained unmatched. CDR3 length equals 16 residues. Looked up from germline, CDR1 is SGHNT and CDR2 is YYREEE (reference sequence). CDR3 sequence (DNA): TGTGCCAGCAGAAGAAACAGGGGTTTCTCTGGAAACACCATATATTTT. Protein product: CASRRNRGFSGNTIYF. The full variable domain, completed using reference TRBV5-4 and TRBJ1-3, is ETGVTQSPTHLIKTRGQQVTLRCSSQSGHNTVSWYQQALGQGPQFIFQYYREEENGRGNFPPRFSGLQFPNYSSELNVNALELDDSALYLCASRRNRGFSGNTIYFGEGSWLTVV.

The chain carries TRBV27 and TRBJ1-6; 7 nucleotides agree with TRBD1. V lost 2 bases to trimming and J lost 11 bases; unmatched junction nucleotides: 3. CDR1 MNHEY and CDR2 SMNVEV come from the germline V gene (reference sequence). There are 13 residues in the CDR3. The CDR3, as DNA: TGTGCCAGCAGTTTACAGGGGGTAACACCCCTCCACTTT. Translated: CASSLQGVTPLHF.

V usage is TRBV5-1 and J usage is TRBJ2-5; the match to TRBD2 covers 9 bases. Looked up from germline, CDR1 is SGHRS and CDR2 is YFSETQ. V lost 0 bases and J lost 4; bases outside the gene matches: 4. CDR3 length: 15 residues. The CDR3 DNA reads as TGCGCCAGCAGCTTGGTGGCGGGAGGGCCAGAGACCCAGTACTTC. Translation gives CASSLVAGGPETQYF.

The chain links TRBV4-2 to TRBJ1-2; no clear D gene. Trimming took 0 bases from V and 4 from J, leaving 21 bases between them. This CDR3 region has 18 residues. From germline, CDR1 is LGHNA and CDR2 YNFKEQ. This CDR3 reads CASSQEGSGMGSGYGYTF. CDR3 DNA sequence: TGTGCCAGCAGCCAAGAGGGATCGGGAATGGGGTCGGGCTATGGCTACACCTTC.

In nucleotides, the CDR3 is TGTGCCAGCTCACCAAGCAGGGGACTAGCGTCCCCCACCGGGGAGCTGTTTTTT. This codes for CASSPSRGLASPTGELFF. The V call is TRBV18, the J call TRBJ2-2; 10 positions match TRBD2. Germline values: CDR1 KGHSH, CDR2 LQKENI. The CDR3 has 18 residues. Trimming took 2 bases from V and 4 from J; bases not matched to a gene: 10.

The chain joins TRBV28 to TRBJ2-1, with 8 bases fitting TRBD2. V was clipped by 4 bases and J by 7 bases; unmatched bases: 6. Per the germline V gene, CDR1 is MDHEN and CDR2 is SYDVKM. CDR3 size: 14 residues. CDR3 sequence (DNA): TGTGCCAGCAGTTCGGGAGGGCCAAAGAATGAGCAGTTCTTC. Amino acid sequence: CASSSGGPKNEQFF.

The rearrangement links TRBV28 to TRBJ2-7, with D tentatively TRBD2 (7 bases). V lost 7 bases and J 2 bases, leaving 18 bases between the germline ends. The germline gives CDR1 MDHEN, CDR2 SYDVKM. CDR3 length: 15 residues. Here the CDR3 reads CASTEGGRGPYEQYF. The DNA for the CDR3 is TGTGCCAGCACGGAGGGGGGGCGGGGACCCTACGAGCAGTACTTC.

This chain connects TRBV27 to TRBJ2-1; the match to TRBD2 covers 7 bases. CDR1 is MNHEY and CDR2 is SMNVEV in the germline V gene (reference sequence). This CDR3 comprises 16 residues. With V trimmed by 2 bases and J by 3 bases, 7 bases remained unmatched. The chain's CDR3 is CASSLELATIYNEQFF. As DNA, the CDR3 is TGTGCCAGCAGTTTAGAACTAGCGACCATCTACAATGAGCAGTTCTTC.

This chain uses TRBV6-5 with TRBJ2-3; weak D call: TRBD1 (6 bases). From germline, CDR1 is MNHEY and CDR2 SVGAGI. CDR3 length: 15 residues. V was trimmed by 7 bases and J by 0 bases, leaving 14 bases between them. The DNA of the CDR3 is TGTGCCAGCAACTTCCTGGGGGCGAGCACAGATACGCAGTATTTT. Its translation is CASNFLGASTDTQYF.

V is TRBV15 and J is TRBJ2-2; TRBD2 is a possible D gene (6 bases). CDR1 is LNHNV and CDR2 is YYDKDF in the germline V gene (reference sequence). V was pared by 0 bases and J by 2 bases, with 13 bases between. The CDR3 is 17 residues long. The CDR3 spells CATSRDLSGPNTGELFF. CDR3 bases: TGTGCCACCAGCAGAGATCTGAGCGGGCCCAACACCGGGGAGCTGTTTTTT.

The chain links TRBV6-1 to TRBJ2-2, with 7 bases fitting TRBD1. The trim removed 2 bases at V and 4 bases at J, leaving 7 bases unmatched. This CDR3 spans 16 amino acids. Germline CDR1 is MNHNS and CDR2 is SASEGT. CDR3 region: CASSETHRGFTGELFF. As DNA, the CDR3 is TGTGCCAGCAGTGAAACCCACAGGGGCTTCACCGGGGAGCTGTTTTTT.

The sample holds one count of this clone. V gene TRBV2 combines with J gene TRBJ1-4; perhaps TRBD1 as D (5 bases). The germline V gene has CDR1 SNHLY and CDR2 FYNNEI. The CDR3 length is 14 residues. Trimming cost V 6 bases and J 5 bases, with 13 bases left between them. Here the CDR3 reads CASRWRGLNEKLFF. CDR3 in DNA: TGTGCCAGCAGGTGGAGGGGCTTGAATGAAAAACTGTTTTTT.

The V gene is TRBV11-2, the J gene TRBJ2-7; 7 positions match TRBD1. The CDR3 covers 13 residues. Germline trimming cut 4 bases from V and 6 bases from J; bases unmatched to any gene: 6. From germline, CDR1 is SGHAT and CDR2 FQNNGV. CDR3 amino acids: CASSSTGVTEQYF. The DNA of the CDR3 is TGTGCCAGCAGCTCCACAGGGGTTACCGAGCAGTACTTC.

V usage is TRBV7-2 and J usage is TRBJ2-7; TRBD2 matches at 7 bases. With V trimmed by 2 bases and J by 2 bases, 3 bases remained unmatched. The CDR3 loop spans 14 amino acids. Germline V lookup: CDR1 SGHTA, CDR2 FQGNSA. The CDR3 DNA reads TGTGCCAGCAGCTTACTCGGGGGGACCTACGAGCAGTACTTC. Translation: CASSLLGGTYEQYF.

The rearrangement joins TRBV13 to TRBJ2-7, with TRBD2 as a possible D gene (5 bases). V was shortened by 7 bases and J by 0 bases, with 13 bases between the two germline ends. CDR3 size: 14 residues. Looked up from germline, CDR1 is PRHDT and CDR2 is FYEKMQ (reference sequence). CDR3: CASNVAFSSYEQYF. Here the CDR3 DNA reads TGTGCCAGCAACGTAGCGTTTAGCTCCTACGAGCAGTACTTC.

V is TRBV3-1 (or the pseudogene TRBV3-2) and J is TRBJ2-5, with 8 bases aligning to TRBD1. Per the germline V gene, CDR1 is LGHDT and CDR2 is YNNKEL (reference sequence). This CDR3 has 19 residues. The V and J ends lost 0 bases and 5 bases, in that order; junction bases with no gene match: 17. In DNA, the CDR3 is TGTGCCAGCAGCCAAGACGGACAGGGAATTCCAAAAGTTGCGGAGACCCAGTACTTC. Protein sequence: CASSQDGQGIPKVAETQYF.

CDR3: CASRSGQGSGELFF. Written as DNA, the CDR3 is TGTGCCAGCAGATCGGGACAGGGGTCCGGGGAGCTGTTTTTT. V gene TRBV28 combines with J gene TRBJ2-2; 10 nucleotides match TRBD1. V lost 6 bases to trimming and J lost 6 bases; unmatched junction nucleotides: 4. Germline V gene lookup returns CDR1 MDHEN and CDR2 SYDVKM. The CDR3 runs to 14 residues.